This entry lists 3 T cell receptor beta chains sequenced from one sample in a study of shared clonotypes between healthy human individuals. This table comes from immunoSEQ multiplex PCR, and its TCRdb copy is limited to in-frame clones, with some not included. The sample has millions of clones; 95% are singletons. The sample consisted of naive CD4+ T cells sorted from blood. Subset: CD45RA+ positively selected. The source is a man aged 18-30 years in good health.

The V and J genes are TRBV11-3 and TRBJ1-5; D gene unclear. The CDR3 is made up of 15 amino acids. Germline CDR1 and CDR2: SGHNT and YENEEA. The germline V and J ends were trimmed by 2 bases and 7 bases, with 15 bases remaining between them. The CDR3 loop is CASSLRWEVSQPQHF. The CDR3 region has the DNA TGTGCCAGCAGCTTACGGTGGGAGGTTTCGCAGCCCCAGCATTTT. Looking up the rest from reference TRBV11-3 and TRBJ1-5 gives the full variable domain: EAGVVQSPRYKIIEKKQPVAFWCNPISGHNTLYWYLQNLGQGPELLIRYENEEAVDDSQLPKDRFSAERLKGVDSTLKIQPAELGDSAVYLCASSLRWEVSQPQHFGDGTRLSIL.

CDR3 sequence: CASSLMLSRINYGYTF. The DNA for the CDR3 is TGTGCCAGCAGTTTGATGTTGTCCCGGATTAACTATGGCTACACCTTC. The J gene is TRBJ1-2, the V gene TRBV28; D is uncertain. V was trimmed by 3 bases and J by 1 base, leaving 15 bases between them. This CDR3 comprises 16 residues. CDR1 and CDR2 from the germline V gene are MDHEN and SYDVKM.

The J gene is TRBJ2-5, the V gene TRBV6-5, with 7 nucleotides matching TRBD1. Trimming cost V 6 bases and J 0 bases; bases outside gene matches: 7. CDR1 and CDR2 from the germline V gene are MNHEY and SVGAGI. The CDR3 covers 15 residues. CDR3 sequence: CASSTGQMYQETQYF. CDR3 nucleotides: TGTGCCAGCAGCACGGGACAGATGTACCAAGAGACCCAGTACTTC.